The clone carrying this T cell receptor (beta chain) showed up just once. These data are taken from a study of blood T cell repertoires in COVID-19. In the authors' workflow: Cell counts per sample came from amplifying reference gene primers. Sequencing used immunoSEQ multiplex PCR; TCRdb keeps in-frame clones, though not all of them. V, J and clone size were drawn from that table, and D and trimming were deduced from the DNA. The profile shows roughly 240,000 clones, 85% of them singletons. V lost 4 bases, J lost 4 bases, and 20 bases lay in between. The CDR3 runs to 16 residues. Per the germline V gene, CDR1 is MNHEY and CDR2 is SVGAGI.

This receptor was taken from a man aged 45-65 years with COVID-19, enrolled during active disease. The V and J genes are TRBV6-5 and TRBJ2-7; the D gene is possibly TRBD1 (6 bases). The sequenced sample consisted of peripheral blood. In DNA, the CDR3 is TGTGCCAGCAGTTCCGATCCGTCCAGGGGCCTTTACGAGCAGTACTTC. Protein sequence: CASSSDPSRGLYEQYF.